This T cell receptor (beta chain) comes out of a study of blood T cell repertoires in COVID-19. Across the study: Specimens from acute and convalescent COVID-19 originated in the United States, Italy and Spain. PBMCs, B-cell-depleted T cells, or T cells provided the cDNA or gDNA that made up the material.

This CDR3 region has 13 residues. Germline assignment: CDR1 SGHNT and CDR2 YYREEE (reference sequence). V lost 4 bases and J lost 8; bases outside the gene matches: 6. Authors' analysis steps: How many nucleated cells were present was estimated from reference gene primer amplification. Sequenced by immunoSEQ multiplex PCR; TCRdb stores in-frame clones only, minus some. V and J calls and clone size are copied from that table; D and trimming were computed from the DNA. The profile shows 39,000 or so clones, over 75% of them singletons. Source material: peripheral blood. This receptor was identified in a man aged 35 to 55 with active or convalescent COVID-19. The V and J genes are TRBV5-4 and TRBJ1-2, with TRBD1 matching 9 bases. CDR3 coding DNA: TGTGCCAGCAGCCTGGACAGGGGATGGGGCTACACCTTC. Amino acids: CASSLDRGWGYTF.